This TCR beta chain was captured in a study of CD8+CD57+ T cells in acquired aplastic anemia. Background on the study: On average, sorted CD4+ and CD8+ cells gave roughly 2.9 ug of DNA. In CD4+ cells, healthy donors produced an average of roughly 11 million reads. Regarding the study as a whole: The CD8+ Simpson's diversity of patients and controls was not significantly different. The study identified more than 25 CD8+ CDR3 sequences shared by patients and controls.

Note on this clonotype: The antigen remains unidentified.

Profiling of TCR beta VDJ combinations and CDR3 sequences used genomic DNA as template. TCRdb analysed the reads with MiXCR anew, one entry per CDR3 protein. The sample has just over 400,000 distinct CDR3 sequences; 55% to 75% are singletons. The V end lost 1 base, the J end lost 7 bases, and 16 bases lay between the germline ends. The CDR3 is 15 amino acids. Germline V gene data show CDR1 as SGHTA and CDR2 as FQGNSA. The chain uses TRBV7-2 and TRBJ2-5, with D hard to call. The TCR sequence derives from a human donor in good health, serving as a control. Sequencing was carried out using sorted CD4+, CD8+, or CD8+CD57+ T cells (not recorded which) from PBMCs. In nucleotides, the CDR3 is TGTGCCAGCAGCTTAGTCGCCTCGAGAGAGGCGACCCAGTACTTC. As protein: CASSLVASREATQYF.